These 9 T cell receptor beta chains originate from one sample sequenced in a study of T cell changes during pregnancy in multiple sclerosis. Here immunoSEQ multiplex PCR was the method, and the copy in TCRdb shows in-frame clones only, minus some. The data show about 39,000 clones, with 92% seen just once and 20% to 30% held by the top ten. Specimen: CD8+ T cells from peripheral blood mononuclear cells, collected before pregnancy. The receptors derive from a female donor with multiple sclerosis, enrolled in a pregnancy study.

The chain has TRBV23-1 and TRBJ2-7; a possible D gene is TRBD2 (6 bases). TRBV23-1 is an open reading frame, and its role is uncertain. There are 14 residues in the CDR3. With 6 bases removed from V and 6 bases from J, the gap between germline ends came to 18 bases. The CDR3 spells CASSGLGLKFEQYF. For the CDR3, the DNA is TGCGCCAGCAGCGGCCTCGGACTAAAATTCGAGCAGTACTTC.

V and J are TRBV4-1 and TRBJ2-1; 12 nucleotides line up with TRBD2. The CDR3 contains 15 residues. Trimming took 1 base from V and 8 from J; bases not matched to a gene: 3. Germline CDR1 MGHRA, CDR2 YSYEKL. The CDR3 bases are TGCGCCAGCAGCCAAGGACTAGCGGGAGCATATGAGCAGTTCTTC. This encodes CASSQGLAGAYEQFF.

The chain employs TRBV15 and TRBJ1-1; D is undetermined. CDR1 is LNHNV and CDR2 is YYDKDF in the germline V gene (reference sequence). This CDR3 has 14 amino acids. V lost 5 bases and J lost 2, with 12 bases in between. CDR3 residues: CATSSRSFNTEAFF. The CDR3 DNA sequence: TGTGCCACCAGCTCGCGTTCCTTCAACACTGAAGCTTTCTTT.

CDR3: CASSPRDRAVKKLFF. In nucleotides, the CDR3 is TGTGCCAGCAGTCCCCGGGACAGGGCCGTCAAAAAACTGTTTTTT. The J gene is TRBJ1-4, the V gene TRBV27, with TRBD1 matching 9 bases. CDR1 and CDR2 (germline): MNHEY, SMNVEV (reference sequence). V shed 5 bases, J shed 9 bases, and the junction held 10 bases outside the gene matches. The CDR3 loop spans 15 amino acids.

The V and J genes are TRBV7-8 and TRBJ2-7, with 7 bases matching TRBD2. Trimming took 5 bases from V and 5 from J; bases not matched to a gene: 9. CDR1 is SGHVS, CDR2 FQNEAQ, per germline. This CDR3 is 14 amino acids long. The CDR3 DNA reads as TGTGCCAGCAGCCAAAAGACGGGGGGACACGAGCAGTACTTC. Amino acids: CASSQKTGGHEQYF.

This clone appeared once. This rearrangement joins TRBV5-4 to TRBJ1-2, with D unclear. Looked up from germline, CDR1 is SGHNT and CDR2 is YYREEE (reference sequence). V lost 4 bases and J lost 2, with 18 bases in between. The CDR3 is 16 amino acids. The DNA for the CDR3 is TGTGCCAGCAGCCCCCCATGGCGGCAGAACAACTATGGCTACACCTTC. Protein product: CASSPPWRQNNYGYTF.

This rearrangement joins TRBV7-9 to TRBJ2-3; 7 positions agree with TRBD2. This CDR3 is built from 16 residues. Losses at the gene ends were 2 bases for V and 4 bases for J; bases not matched to a gene: 9. CDR1 is SEHNR, CDR2 FQNEAQ, per germline (reference sequence). Written as DNA, the CDR3 is TGTGCCAGCAGCTTACAAACGGCGGGGGTGGCAGATACGCAGTATTTT. This codes for CASSLQTAGVADTQYF.

The chain employs TRBV30 and TRBJ2-3; perhaps TRBD1 as D (6 bases). CDR1 is GTSNPN and CDR2 is SVGIG in the germline V gene (reference sequence). The CDR3 consists of 12 residues. V lost 7 bases to trimming and J lost 6 bases, with 14 bases between them. Written as DNA, the CDR3 is TGTGCCTCGGACAGTTTTTCGGATACGCAGTATTTT. It is translated as CASDSFSDTQYF.

The CDR3 bases are TGTGCCAGCTTCGGGACAGGAGGGCCCTACGAGCAGTACTTC. It specifies CASFGTGGPYEQYF. The chain is built from TRBV2 and TRBJ2-7; 8 nucleotides align to TRBD1. V lost 8 bases to trimming and J lost 2 bases; unmatched junction nucleotides: 8. Germline values: CDR1 SNHLY, CDR2 FYNNEI. This CDR3 contains 14 residues.